The next 20 T cell receptor beta chains were all read from a single sample in a study of T-cell reconstitution after alpha-beta-depleted transplantation in children. Unique molecular identifiers were incorporated when the TCRbeta library was constructed. MiXCR, run by TCRdb on the PCR reads, gives a single entry per CDR3 protein. The profile shows hundreds of thousands of distinct CDR3 sequences, approximately 11% of them singletons. Sample: PBMCs, taken before TCRalphabeta/CD19-depleted stem cell transplant. Receptor source: a child younger than two with acute myeloid leukemia, due to receive a stem cell transplant.

This clonotype was detected many times. V is TRBV7-9 and J is TRBJ2-1; D possibly corresponds to TRBD1 (5 bases). CDR3 length: 10 amino acids. Germline-derived CDR1 and CDR2 are SEHNR and FQNEAQ (reference sequence). The V end was cut by 6 bases, the J end by 10 bases, with 7 bases between. CDR3 in amino acids: CASSRQEQFF. In DNA, the CDR3 is TGTGCCAGCAGTCGACAGGAGCAGTTCTTC.

This clonotype occurred many times. The chain couples TRBV6-5 to TRBJ2-7; D possibly corresponds to TRBD1 (6 bases). V dropped 7 bases and J dropped 5 bases, with 15 bases sitting between them. Germline assignment: CDR1 MNHEY and CDR2 SVGAGI. The CDR3 has 13 amino acids. In DNA, the CDR3 is TGTGCCAGCACTCCTTCAGGGGCAAACGAGCAGTACTTC. Translating gives CASTPSGANEQYF.

This clonotype was recorded many times. The chain joins TRBV29-1 to TRBJ2-1, with no clear D. The germline gives CDR1 SQVTM, CDR2 ANQGSEA. Trimming took 8 bases from V and 8 from J, leaving 4 bases between them. This CDR3 is 8 amino acids long. CDR3 amino acids: CSPHEQFF. The CDR3 coding sequence is TGCAGCCCCCATGAGCAGTTCTTC.

This clonotype ranks as medium-sized. This chain joins TRBV20-1 and TRBJ2-7; no clear D. Trimming removed 3 bases at V and 7 bases at J, with 16 bases between. The CDR3 has 13 amino acids. CDR1 is DFQATT and CDR2 is SNEGSKA in the germline V gene (reference sequence). The CDR3 DNA reads as TGCAGTGCTAGGGCTGCGAACTTTGGGGAGCAGTACTTC. Its translation is CSARAANFGEQYF.

This clonotype was detected ten times or more. V and J are TRBV7-3 and TRBJ1-1; D is ambiguous. Germline-derived CDR1 and CDR2 are SGHTA and FQGTGA. This CDR3 is built from 13 residues. Trimming removed 5 bases from V and 0 bases from J, with 7 bases in between. This chain's CDR3 is CASSPQVNTEAFF. The DNA of the CDR3 is TGTGCCAGCAGCCCCCAGGTGAACACTGAAGCTTTCTTT.

This clonotype has a count of ten or more. This chain joins TRBV5-1 and TRBJ2-1; weak D call: TRBD2 (5 bases). The V gene's germline CDR1 is SGHRS and CDR2 YFSETQ. CDR3 length: 13 amino acids. V was trimmed by 4 bases and J by 9 bases, leaving 14 bases between them. The CDR3 loop reads CASSPPLAGEQFF. CDR3 sequence (DNA): TGCGCCAGCAGCCCCCCCCTAGCAGGTGAGCAGTTCTTC.

As to this clonotype: Given a much more abundant clone one base away, this may be a read error. The chain uses TRBV20-1 and TRBJ1-1; no clear D. Trimming removed 6 bases at V and 1 base at J, with 9 bases between. CDR1 is DFQATT, CDR2 SNEGSKA, per germline (reference sequence). CDR3 size: 12 residues. Here the CDR3 DNA reads TGCAGTGCCCCCAGTTGGAACACTGAAGCTTTCTTT. It is translated as CSAPSWNTEAFF.

This clonotype appeared many times. The rearrangement links TRBV12-3 or TRBV12-4 to TRBJ2-7; 7 bases align to TRBD2. V gave up 4 bases and J gave up 0 bases; unmatched junction bases: 3. This CDR3 spans 14 amino acids. The CDR3 DNA follows: TGTGCCAGCAGTTCCGGGACTACCTCCTACGAGCAGTACTTC. As protein: CASSSGTTSYEQYF.

This clonotype was detected ten times or more. The CDR3 here is CASSQDLGDFNTGELFF. The DNA for the CDR3 is TGTGCCAGCAGCCAAGATCTGGGAGACTTCAACACCGGGGAGCTGTTTTTT. The chain employs TRBV3-1 and TRBJ2-2, with a possible D match to TRBD2 (5 bases). V was trimmed by 0 bases and J by 2 bases, leaving 13 bases between them. In germline, CDR1 is LGHDT, CDR2 YNNKEL (reference sequence). The CDR3 contains 17 residues.

In its sample, this clonotype was seen a few times. V gene TRBV5-5 combines with J gene TRBJ2-7; 9 nucleotides agree with TRBD1. V was pared by 1 base and J by 3 bases, with 5 bases of the junction left unmatched. The CDR3 covers 15 residues. CDR1 and CDR2 from the germline V gene are SGHKS and YYEKEE (reference sequence). This CDR3 reads CASSLIGTGLYEQYF. The CDR3 DNA is TGTGCCAGCAGCTTGATCGGGACAGGGCTCTACGAGCAGTACTTC.

The V call is TRBV20-1, the J call TRBJ1-5; a possible D gene is TRBD1 (6 bases). V was shortened by 3 bases and J by 7 bases, with 19 bases between the two germline ends. This CDR3 spans 15 amino acids. Looked up from germline, CDR1 is DFQATT and CDR2 is SNEGSKA (reference sequence). The CDR3 protein is CSASDAAGAGQPQHF. The CDR3 bases are TGCAGTGCTAGTGATGCAGCGGGGGCCGGCCAGCCCCAGCATTTT.

The table lists this clonotype with a count of one. A much larger clonotype is one base distant, so this may be a read error. This chain links TRBV4-1 with TRBJ1-2; the D is unclear. Germline loops: CDR1 MGHRA, CDR2 YSYEKL. The V and J ends lost 0 bases and 7 bases respectively, with 18 bases between them. CDR3 length: 16 residues. CDR3 in DNA: TGCGCCAGCAGCCAAGACCTCCTGCCGGTGCGGGGTGGCTACACCTTC. As protein: CASSQDLLPVRGGYTF.

This chain connects TRBV2 to TRBJ2-3; 7 bases fit TRBD2. J gave up 1 base and V 4 bases, and 8 bases lay outside the gene matches. The CDR3 has 16 amino acids. The germline V gene has CDR1 SNHLY and CDR2 FYNNEI. The CDR3 DNA is TGTGCCAGCAGTGGAGGATCTAGCGGTCGCACAGATACGCAGTATTTT. Amino acids: CASSGGSSGRTDTQYF. The entire variable domain, with the rest obtained from reference TRBV2 and TRBJ2-3, is as follows: EPEVTQTPSHQVTQMGQEVILRCVPISNHLYFYWYRQILGQKVEFLVSFYNNEISEKSEIFDDQFSVERPDGSNFTLKIRSTKLEDSAMYFCASSGGSSGRTDTQYFGPGTRLTVL.

There are a few counts of this clonotype. The chain employs TRBV5-1 and TRBJ1-6, with 9 bases matching TRBD1. The V gene end was trimmed by 0 bases and the J gene end by 0 bases; junction bases not matched to a gene: 4. The CDR3 extends over 18 amino acids. Germline assignment: CDR1 SGHRS and CDR2 YFSETQ. The CDR3 is CASSLAGTGSSYNSPLHF. CDR3 sequence (DNA): TGCGCCAGCAGCTTGGCCGGGACAGGGAGCTCCTATAATTCACCCCTCCACTTT.

In its sample, this clonotype was seen many times. The chain has TRBV10-3 and TRBJ2-5; TRBD2 matches 7 bases. The CDR3 is made up of 14 amino acids. V lost 0 bases and J lost 5; bases outside the gene matches: 3. The germline V gene has CDR1 ENHRY and CDR2 SYGVKD. The CDR3 reads CAISESGLVETQYF. CDR3 in DNA: TGTGCCATCAGTGAGTCAGGACTAGTGGAGACCCAGTACTTC.

The sample holds many counts of this clonotype. This sequence joins TRBV5-1 and TRBJ1-2; TRBD1 might be the D (5 bases). The CDR3 has 14 amino acids. Between the trimmed V and J ends, which lost 4 bases and 4 bases, there was a span of 14 bases. In germline, CDR1 is SGHRS, CDR2 YFSETQ. CDR3 in DNA: TGCGCCAGCAGCCCCCGGGACGGGATCTATGGCTACACCTTC. Residues: CASSPRDGIYGYTF.

This clonotype was seen many times. The gene calls are TRBV19 and TRBJ2-3; 7 bases align to TRBD1. The CDR3 length is 14 residues. Looked up from germline, CDR1 is LNHDA and CDR2 is SQIVND (reference sequence). V lost 3 bases to trimming and J lost 4 bases; unmatched junction nucleotides: 4. CDR3: CASSIGTGADTQYF. In DNA form, the CDR3 reads TGTGCCAGTAGTATCGGAACAGGGGCAGATACGCAGTATTTT. Drawing the rest from reference TRBV19 and TRBJ2-3, the complete variable domain is DGGITQSPKYLFRKEGQNVTLSCEQNLNHDAMYWYRQDPGQGLRLIYYSQIVNDFQKGDIAEGYSVSREKKESFPLTVTSAQKNPTAFYLCASSIGTGADTQYFGPGTRLTVL.

This clonotype appeared many times. V is TRBV5-1 and J is TRBJ2-2, with D unresolved. Per the germline V gene, CDR1 is SGHRS and CDR2 is YFSETQ. The CDR3 covers 12 residues. Trimming stripped 9 bases from V and 3 bases from J, with 9 bases between. The CDR3 is CATSRYTGELFF. The CDR3 DNA sequence: TGCGCCACCTCCCGGTACACCGGGGAGCTGTTTTTT.

This clonotype has ten or more counts. The chain carries TRBV20-1 and TRBJ2-3; D not certain. Germline assignment: CDR1 DFQATT and CDR2 SNEGSKA (reference sequence). This CDR3 region has 14 residues. As DNA, the CDR3 is TGCAGCGCCGTCCGTTTAGGATTCACAGATACGCAGTATTTT. This gives the protein CSAVRLGFTDTQYF.

This clonotype was observed many times. J is TRBJ2-5 and V is TRBV5-1; the D is unclear. The CDR3 covers 13 residues. The V and J ends lost 1 base and 3 bases respectively, with 7 bases between them. CDR1 is SGHRS, CDR2 YFSETQ, per germline. The CDR3: CASSLTPKETQYF. DNA of the CDR3: TGCGCCAGCAGCTTGACCCCCAAAGAGACCCAGTACTTC. The full variable domain, completed using reference TRBV5-1 and TRBJ2-5, is KAGVTQTPRYLIKTRGQQVTLSCSPISGHRSVSWYQQTPGQGLQFLFEYFSETQRNKGNFPGRFSGRQFSNSRSEMNVSTLELGDSALYLCASSLTPKETQYFGPGTRLLVL.